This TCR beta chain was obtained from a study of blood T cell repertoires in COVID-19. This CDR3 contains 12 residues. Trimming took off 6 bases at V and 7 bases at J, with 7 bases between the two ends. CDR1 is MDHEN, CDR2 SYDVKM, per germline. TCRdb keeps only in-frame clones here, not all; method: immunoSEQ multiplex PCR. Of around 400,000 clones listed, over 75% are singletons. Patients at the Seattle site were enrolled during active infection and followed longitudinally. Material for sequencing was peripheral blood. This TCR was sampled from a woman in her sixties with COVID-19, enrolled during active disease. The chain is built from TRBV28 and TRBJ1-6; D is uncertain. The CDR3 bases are TGTGCCAGCAGCAGAAGAAATTCACCCCTCCACTTT. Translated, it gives CASSRRNSPLHF.